This T cell receptor beta chain originates from a study of cytomegalovirus exposure and HLA in healthy donors. Study at large: Caucasian-associated ancestry cluster membership applied to over 80% of around 400 genotyped donors.

CDR3 length: 13 residues. The germline gives CDR1 MNHEY, CDR2 SVGAGI. Trimming removed 6 bases at V and 4 bases at J, with 12 bases between. General observations from the study: The likely explanation for a cluster of highly shared sequence variants was sequencing artifact. Later, an analysis found that common viral pathogens appeared to be linked with several of the most significant clusters. Among CMV-associated TCR beta chains, most appeared HLA-restricted in a later analysis.

13 Jbeta primers and 60 Vbeta primers were used for the PCR. Some clones are missing from TCRdb's copy, which holds only in-frame ones; the method was immunoSEQ multiplex PCR. The sample totals more than 90,000 clones; its top ten clones hold 3.7%. As regards this clone: The antigen is not known.

This clonotype originated in a man under 40 in good health and CMV-seronegative. The rearrangement uses TRBV6-5 and TRBJ1-1; D not resolved. Sequencing was performed on PBMCs. CDR3 coding DNA: TGTGCCAGCAGCCTACTCGCCGGCACTGAAGCTTTCTTT. Translated, it gives CASSLLAGTEAFF.